Here is one TCR beta chain with its context. Its antigen is not identified. TCRdb's table, derived via immunoSEQ multiplex PCR, lists solely in-frame clones and lacks some. The sample records about 18,000 clones, about nine tenths being singletons. This specimen comes from a study of blood T cell dynamics during melanoma immunotherapy. Study findings and constraints: The study could not tell melanoma-specific clones from general immune activation.

The time point: pre-treatment baseline. Disease control meant complete response, partial response or stable disease at 12 weeks. Patients with prior systemic cancer treatment, concomitant immunosuppressants, or other active malignancies were excluded. Sequences were derived from blood, sampled from a patient treated with checkpoint blockade. The TCR comes from a human donor with melanoma.

In nucleotides, the CDR3 is TGTGCCAGCACTCCCGGGACAGATTCTTGGGAGCAGTACTTC. Translation gives CASTPGTDSWEQYF. The V call is TRBV2, the J call TRBJ2-7, with 7 nucleotides matching TRBD1. This CDR3 has 14 residues. V trimming: 7 bases; J trimming: 7 bases; junction bases outside the gene matches: 13. Germline CDR1 reads SNHLY; CDR2 reads FYNNEI.